The next 3 T cell receptor beta chains were all read from a single sample in a study of CD8 T cells in Susac syndrome. RNA, at about 0.45 to 1 ug, was reverse transcribed with random hexamers. TCRdb redid the calling of the immunoSEQ multiplex PCR reads with MiXCR, one entry per CDR3 protein. The sample has about 180,000 distinct CDR3 sequences; approximately 96% are singletons. Sequenced sample: CD8+ T cells from PBMCs. The source of these receptors is a human donor with multiple sclerosis.

V gene TRBV29-1 combines with J gene TRBJ1-1, with D possibly being TRBD1 (5 bases). Trimming removed 7 bases at V and 1 base at J, with 10 bases between. CDR1 SQVTM and CDR2 ANQGSEA come from the germline V gene. The CDR3 covers 12 residues. This CDR3 reads CSAITGNTEAFF. Written as DNA, the CDR3 is TGCAGCGCGATTACAGGGAACACTGAAGCTTTCTTT. Complete variable domain (other parts from reference TRBV29-1 and TRBJ1-1): SAVISQKPSRDICQRGTSLTIQCQVDSQVTMMFWYRQQPGQSLTLIATANQGSEATYESGFVIDKFPISRPNLTFSTLTVSNMSPEDSSIYLCSAITGNTEAFFGQGTRLTVV.

The chain links TRBV24-1 to TRBJ2-2; 10 bases are a match to TRBD1. V lost 5 bases, J lost 0 bases, and 5 bases stayed unmatched. Looked up from germline, CDR1 is KGHDR and CDR2 is SFDVKD. CDR3 length: 17 amino acids. The CDR3: CATSGVTGGANTGELFF. The CDR3 DNA sequence: TGTGCCACCAGTGGGGTGACAGGGGGCGCGAACACCGGGGAGCTGTTTTTT.

The chain links TRBV7-9 to TRBJ1-2, with D uncertain. Germline V CDR1 and CDR2: SEHNR, FQNEAQ (reference sequence). V lost 2 bases, J lost 4 bases, and 14 bases lay in between. CDR3 length: 15 amino acids. CDR3 sequence (DNA): TGTGCCAGCAGCTTAAGCCCCCCCGCGACCTATGGCTACACCTTC. This encodes CASSLSPPATYGYTF.